This entry features one TCR beta chain sequence. In Cohort 3, a recovered donor had either two negative PCRs, clearance, or symptom resolution. These data come from a study of blood T cell repertoires in COVID-19. The CDR3 covers 14 residues. The germline V gene has CDR1 SQVTM and CDR2 ANQGSEA. V gave up 6 bases and J gave up 2 bases; unmatched junction bases: 6. Using immunoSEQ multiplex PCR, the repertoire was profiled, and TCRdb retains in-frame clones only, with some absent. The top ten hold about 10% of the sample, which has roughly 180,000 clones, approximately 80% seen once. The sequence came from a man aged 35 to 55 who had recovered from COVID-19. The sequencing input was PBMCs or T cells enriched from blood (not recorded which). The chain carries TRBV29-1 and TRBJ2-3, with TRBD2 matching 9 bases. CDR3 DNA sequence: TGCAGCGTCTGGCTAGCGGGGACCACAGATACGCAGTATTTT. This translates into CSVWLAGTTDTQYF.